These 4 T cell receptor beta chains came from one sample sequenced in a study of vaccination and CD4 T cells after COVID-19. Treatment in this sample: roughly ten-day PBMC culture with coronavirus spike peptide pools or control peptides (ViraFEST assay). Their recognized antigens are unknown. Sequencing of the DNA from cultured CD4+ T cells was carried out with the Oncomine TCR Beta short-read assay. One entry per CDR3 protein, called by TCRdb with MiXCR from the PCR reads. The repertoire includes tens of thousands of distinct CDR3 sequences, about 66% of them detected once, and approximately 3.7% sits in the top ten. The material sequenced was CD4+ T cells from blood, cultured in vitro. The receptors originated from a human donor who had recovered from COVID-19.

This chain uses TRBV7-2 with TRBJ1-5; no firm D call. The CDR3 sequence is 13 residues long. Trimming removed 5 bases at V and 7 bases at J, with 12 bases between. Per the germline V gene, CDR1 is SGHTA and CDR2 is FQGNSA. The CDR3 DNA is TGTGCCAGCAGCAGAGGGCGGGAACAGCCCCAGCATTTT. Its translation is CASSRGREQPQHF.

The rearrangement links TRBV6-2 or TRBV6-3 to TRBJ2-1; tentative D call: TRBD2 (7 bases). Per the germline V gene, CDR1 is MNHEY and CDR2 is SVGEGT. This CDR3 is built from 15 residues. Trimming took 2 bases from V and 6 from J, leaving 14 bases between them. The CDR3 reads CASSYGGGPANEQFF. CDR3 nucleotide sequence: TGTGCCAGCAGTTACGGCGGGGGCCCCGCCAATGAGCAGTTCTTC.

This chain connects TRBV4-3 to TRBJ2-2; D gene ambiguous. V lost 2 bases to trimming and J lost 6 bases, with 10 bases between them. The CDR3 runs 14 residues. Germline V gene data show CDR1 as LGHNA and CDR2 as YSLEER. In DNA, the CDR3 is TGCGCCAGCAGCCAAAGTGACTTCGCCGGGGAGCTGTTTTTT. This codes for CASSQSDFAGELFF.

The CDR3 region has the DNA TGTGCCAGCAGCTCGGCTAGCGGGGGCCCAACCTACAATGAGCAGTTCTTC. Translation: CASSSASGGPTYNEQFF. The chain is built from TRBV7-2 and TRBJ2-1, with TRBD2 identical over 10 bases. Germline-derived CDR1 and CDR2 are SGHTA and FQGNSA. This CDR3 region has 17 residues. Unmatched junction bases numbered 8, after V lost 4 bases and J lost 2 bases.